One sample yielded the 10 T cell receptor beta chains listed below, sequenced in a study of blood T cell repertoires in COVID-19. The repertoire was sequenced with immunoSEQ multiplex PCR; TCRdb's copy has only in-frame clones and lacks some. Among hundreds of thousands of clones, 70% to 90% were seen once, and the ten largest hold roughly 3%. The sample taken for sequencing was peripheral blood. Receptors were obtained from a man aged 18 to 29 with active or convalescent COVID-19.

This clone occurred once. This rearrangement joins TRBV5-1 to TRBJ1-4; D possibly corresponds to TRBD1 (6 bases). There are 17 residues in the CDR3. V was cut by 0 bases and J by 8 bases, with 20 bases left in between. The germline V gene encodes CDR1 SGHRS and CDR2 YFSETQ. CDR3 sequence (DNA): TGCGCCAGCAGCTTGGTACTCCCGGGGGGGGCAGGAGAAAAACTGTTTTTT. Translation: CASSLVLPGGAGEKLFF.

As for this clone: One end of the junction does not line up with germline, which may come from a read error. In DNA form, the CDR3 reads TGTGCCAGCAGCTTAGATTTTGGGACTCCTAAATATGGCTACACCTTC. Its protein is CASSLDFGTPKYGYTF. The V call is TRBV11-2, the J call TRBJ1-2; weak D call: TRBD1 (5 bases). Germline values: CDR1 SGHAT, CDR2 FQNNGV. This CDR3 has 16 residues. The full variable domain, completed using reference TRBV11-2 and TRBJ1-2, is EAGVAQSPRYKIIEKRQSVAFWCNPISGHATLYWYQQILGQGPKLLIQFQNNGVVDDSQLPKDRFSAERLKGVDSTLKIQPAKLEDSAVYLCASSLDFGTPKYGYTFGSGTRLTVV.

The chain couples TRBV28 to TRBJ1-2, with D possibly TRBD1 on 5 matching bases. The CDR3 spans 14 residues. Per germline, CDR1 MDHEN and CDR2 SYDVKM. V dropped 3 bases and J dropped 3 bases, with 11 bases sitting between them. The DNA for the CDR3 is TGTGCCAGCAGTTTCCAGGGTCGAGACTATGGCTACACCTTC. It specifies CASSFQGRDYGYTF.

The genes are TRBV6-2 or TRBV6-3 and TRBJ2-5; 8 bases match TRBD1. The V segment lost 5 bases and the J segment 6 bases; nucleotides outside the gene matches: 8. CDR3 length: 14 amino acids. Germline CDR1 MNHEY, CDR2 SVGEGT. The CDR3 spells CASSPGTGGKTQYF. In DNA, the CDR3 is TGTGCCAGCAGTCCCGGGACAGGTGGTAAGACCCAGTACTTC.

This chain links TRBV14 with TRBJ2-1; the match to TRBD2 covers 10 bases. J was trimmed by 8 bases and V by 4 bases; bases with no gene match: 11. This CDR3 spans 16 amino acids. Germline CDR1 is SGHDN and CDR2 is FVKESK. As DNA, the CDR3 is TGTGCCAGCAGCCCCATAGAAGCGGGGGGGCCATATGAGCAGTTCTTC. Protein sequence: CASSPIEAGGPYEQFF.

The J gene is TRBJ2-5, the V gene TRBV2; 8 nucleotides match TRBD1. After removal of 6 bases from V and 5 bases from J, the junction contained 2 bases not matched to a gene. The CDR3 covers 12 residues. From germline, CDR1 is SNHLY and CDR2 FYNNEI. The CDR3 region has the DNA TGTGCCAGCAGGGGGGACAGGGAGACCCAGTACTTC. Protein sequence: CASRGDRETQYF.

J is TRBJ1-1 and V is TRBV19; TRBD1 aligns across 9 bases. With 7 bases clipped from V and 4 bases from J, the junction kept 16 bases outside the gene matches. This CDR3 contains 17 residues. The V gene's germline CDR1 is LNHDA and CDR2 SQIVND (reference sequence). In nucleotides, the CDR3 is TGTGCCAGTACCCCCGCGGGACAGGGCAGCGGTAGCACTGAAGCTTTCTTT. Translating it yields CASTPAGQGSGSTEAFF.

CDR3 protein: CASSPMAGAGRETQYF. In DNA, the CDR3 is TGTGCCAGCAGCCCCATGGCTGGGGCGGGACGAGAGACCCAGTACTTC. The chain uses TRBV28 and TRBJ2-5, with D maybe TRBD2 (6 bases). This CDR3 contains 16 residues. The germline gives CDR1 MDHEN, CDR2 SYDVKM. The V end lost 6 bases, the J end lost 4 bases, and 21 bases lay between the germline ends. The full variable domain, with the rest looked up from reference TRBV28 and TRBJ2-5, is DVKVTQSSRYLVKRTGEKVFLECVQDMDHENMFWYRQDPGLGLRLIYFSYDVKMKEKGDIPEGYSVSREKKERFSLILESASTNQTSMYLCASSPMAGAGRETQYFGPGTRLLVL.

V and J are TRBV2 and TRBJ1-4; 10 nucleotides align to TRBD1. Germline values: CDR1 SNHLY, CDR2 FYNNEI. CDR3 size: 14 residues. Trimming removed 6 bases from V and 4 bases from J; junction bases left unmatched: 2. The CDR3 DNA follows: TGTGCCAGCAGGAGGGACAGGGGTAATGAAAAACTGTTTTTT. It is translated as CASRRDRGNEKLFF.

A single count supports this clone. The chain links TRBV9 to TRBJ2-1; 11 nucleotides line up with TRBD2. This CDR3 spans 16 amino acids. CDR1 is SGDLS, CDR2 YYNGEE, per germline. Unmatched junction bases numbered 4, after V lost 4 bases and J lost 1 base. CDR3 DNA sequence: TGTGCCAGCAGCATAGGGACTAGCGGATCCTACAATGAGCAGTTCTTC. This translates into CASSIGTSGSYNEQFF.